Listed here are 28 T cell receptor beta chains from one sample, sequenced in a study of cytotoxic CD8 clonotypes in ibrutinib-treated CLL. The method was immunoSEQ multiplex PCR; TCRdb's version includes in-frame clones alone and lacks a portion of them. The profile shows approximately 350,000 clones, roughly 71% of them singletons. The sequencing used PBMCs, collected after 36 months of ibrutinib treatment. The receptors stem from a human donor with chronic lymphocytic leukemia.

This sequence joins TRBV18 and TRBJ2-2; D is perhaps TRBD2 (6 bases). The germline CDR1 and CDR2 sequences are KGHSH and LQKENI. The CDR3 has 13 amino acids. The germline V and J ends were trimmed by 6 bases and 7 bases, with 12 bases remaining between them. As DNA, the CDR3 is TGTGCCAGCTCCCGGGGGAGTATCGGGGAGCTGTTTTTT. Translating gives CASSRGSIGELFF.

There are a few counts of this clone. The rearrangement uses TRBV6-1 and TRBJ2-7; D uncertain. V shed 7 bases and J shed 6 bases, with 13 bases lying between them. This CDR3 is built from 12 residues. Germline V gene sequence: CDR1 MNHNS, CDR2 SASEGT. The DNA of the CDR3 is TGTGCCAGCATCAAGGCGTGGGGCGAGCAGTACTTC. Its protein is CASIKAWGEQYF.

The J gene is TRBJ2-1, the V gene TRBV4-1, with 10 bases aligning to TRBD1. Germline trimming cut 2 bases from V and 6 bases from J; bases unmatched to any gene: 7. The CDR3 length is 16 residues. Looked up from germline, CDR1 is MGHRA and CDR2 is YSYEKL. The CDR3 DNA reads as TGCGCCAGCAGCCAACCGCGAGGGACAGGGGCCAATGAGCAGTTCTTC. The encoded protein is CASSQPRGTGANEQFF.

This clone has only a few counts. The rearrangement links TRBV5-1 to TRBJ2-7; D might be TRBD1 or TRBD2, each matching 5 bases. This CDR3 has 13 amino acids. The V and J ends lost 7 bases and 1 base respectively, with 12 bases between them. Looked up from germline, CDR1 is SGHRS and CDR2 is YFSETQ. CDR3 residues: CASRDGDSYEQYF. Written as DNA, the CDR3 is TGCGCCAGCCGGGACGGGGATTCCTACGAGCAGTACTTC.

This clone was counted a single time. V is TRBV5-4 and J is TRBJ1-1, with D uncertain. CDR3 length: 15 residues. The ends were cut back, 0 bases at V and 4 bases at J, with 13 bases in the middle. Germline V gene sequence: CDR1 SGHNT, CDR2 YYREEE (reference sequence). The CDR3 bases are TGTGCCAGCAGCTTGGAGGGTCAGCTCGGCACTGAAGCTTTCTTT. Translated: CASSLEGQLGTEAFF.

This clone was observed a few times. The chain recombines TRBV2 with TRBJ2-1; D perhaps matches TRBD2 (5 bases). Trimming cost V 6 bases and J 1 base, with 10 bases left between them. Germline-derived CDR1 and CDR2 are SNHLY and FYNNEI. There are 14 residues in the CDR3. This CDR3 is CASSLTGSYNEQFF. Here the CDR3 DNA reads TGTGCCAGCAGCCTTACGGGGTCCTACAATGAGCAGTTCTTC.

V usage is TRBV29-1 and J usage is TRBJ1-1; D not resolved. This CDR3 spans 11 amino acids. CDR1 and CDR2 (germline): SQVTM, ANQGSEA. The V and J ends lost 7 bases and 5 bases respectively, with 11 bases between them. The CDR3 is CSAHSYTEAFF. CDR3 bases: TGCAGCGCCCACTCGTATACTGAAGCTTTCTTT.

The V and J genes are TRBV11-3 and TRBJ2-1; 7 bases agree with TRBD2. Germline lookup yields CDR1 SGHNT and CDR2 YENEEA. The CDR3 extends over 15 amino acids. V lost 0 bases to trimming and J lost 3 bases; unmatched junction nucleotides: 2. The CDR3 loop reads CASSLERDYYNEQFF. For the CDR3, the DNA is TGTGCCAGCAGCTTAGAGCGGGACTACTACAATGAGCAGTTCTTC.

J is TRBJ2-7 and V is TRBV4-3, with 8 bases aligning to TRBD1. Germline-derived CDR1 and CDR2 are LGHNA and YSLEER. The V gene end was trimmed by 3 bases and the J gene end by 2 bases; junction bases not matched to a gene: 6. The CDR3 is 15 amino acids. This CDR3 reads CASSHDRGFAYEQYF. The DNA of the CDR3 is TGCGCCAGCAGCCACGACAGGGGATTCGCCTACGAGCAGTACTTC.

The chain employs TRBV4-1 and TRBJ2-7; the D is unclear. The V and J ends lost 3 bases and 0 bases respectively, with 6 bases between them. This CDR3 region has 13 residues. Germline CDR1 and CDR2: MGHRA and YSYEKL. The DNA for the CDR3 is TGCGCCAGCAGCCAGGATGACTCCTACGAGCAGTACTTC. This gives the protein CASSQDDSYEQYF.

The rearrangement uses TRBV5-1 and TRBJ1-2; D not certain. V dropped 4 bases and J dropped 8 bases, with 21 bases sitting between them. The CDR3 contains 15 residues. Per the germline V gene, CDR1 is SGHRS and CDR2 is YFSETQ. The CDR3 nucleotides read TGCGCCAGCAGCCGAAGACTCTCCTCGCCAGAAGGCTACACCTTC. This translates into CASSRRLSSPEGYTF.

The chain is built from TRBV29-1 and TRBJ2-1, with 9 bases matching TRBD2. Germline V gene data show CDR1 as SQVTM and CDR2 as ANQGSEA. J lost 5 bases, V lost 6 bases, and 11 bases had no gene match. The CDR3 is 15 residues long. The CDR3 loop reads CSVAKLAGIHNEQFF. CDR3 DNA: TGCAGCGTGGCAAAGCTAGCGGGGATCCACAATGAGCAGTTCTTC.

This clone turned up a few times. V and J are TRBV2 and TRBJ1-2; D is uncertain. This CDR3 spans 13 amino acids. V was trimmed by 4 bases and J by 4 bases, leaving 10 bases between them. The germline CDR1 and CDR2 sequences are SNHLY and FYNNEI. CDR3 sequence reads: CASSADVPYGYTF. The CDR3 nucleotides are TGTGCCAGCAGTGCGGACGTCCCCTATGGCTACACCTTC.

This chain's CDR3 is CASSQPGLAGDEQYF. The CDR3 bases are TGTGCCAGTAGTCAGCCGGGACTAGCGGGAGACGAGCAGTACTTC. The chain recombines TRBV19 with TRBJ2-7, with 14 bases lining up with TRBD2. Germline values: CDR1 LNHDA, CDR2 SQIVND (reference sequence). V lost 5 bases and J lost 5; bases outside the gene matches: 5. This CDR3 contains 15 residues.

This chain uses TRBV7-3 with TRBJ2-1; D possibly corresponds to TRBD2 (5 bases). CDR3 size: 15 residues. CDR1 SGHTA and CDR2 FQGTGA come from the germline V gene. Trimming shortened V by 8 bases and J by 0 bases, and 14 bases separated the two germline ends. CDR3 DNA sequence: TGTGCCAGCGGGCCTAAGGGAGTCTCCTACAATGAGCAGTTCTTC. Translation gives CASGPKGVSYNEQFF.

This chain joins TRBV10-3 and TRBJ2-3; D is possibly TRBD2 (6 bases). CDR3 length equals 14 residues. Trimming took 7 bases from V and 6 from J, leaving 17 bases between them. Germline values: CDR1 ENHRY, CDR2 SYGVKD. The CDR3 DNA follows: TGTGCCATCATGGTGGGGGGAATGGGGGATACGCAGTATTTT. This gives the protein CAIMVGGMGDTQYF.

The chain recombines TRBV5-1 with TRBJ2-7; D unresolved. The germline V gene has CDR1 SGHRS and CDR2 YFSETQ. V dropped 0 bases and J dropped 3 bases, with 13 bases sitting between them. The CDR3 runs 15 residues. The CDR3 DNA reads TGCGCCAGCAGCTTGGCGCCAGAAAGCAACTACGAGCAGTACTTC. Translated: CASSLAPESNYEQYF. The complete variable domain, with remaining parts taken from reference TRBV5-1 and TRBJ2-7, reads KAGVTQTPRYLIKTRGQQVTLSCSPISGHRSVSWYQQTPGQGLQFLFEYFSETQRNKGNFPGRFSGRQFSNSRSEMNVSTLELGDSALYLCASSLAPESNYEQYFGPGTRLTVT.

This clone was counted a few times. The CDR3 here is CASSPHPDLAGGQHNEQFF. For the CDR3, the DNA is TGTGCCAGCAGCCCTCACCCAGACTTAGCGGGAGGGCAACACAATGAGCAGTTCTTC. The J gene is TRBJ2-1, the V gene TRBV7-9, with 11 bases fitting TRBD2. This CDR3 contains 19 residues. Germline V gene lookup returns CDR1 SEHNR and CDR2 FQNEAQ (reference sequence). The ends lost 5 bases at V and 5 bases at J; junction bases unmatched: 17.

The rearrangement links TRBV15 to TRBJ1-3, with TRBD1 as a possible D gene (6 bases). V was clipped by 5 bases and J by 0 bases, with 23 bases between them. This CDR3 is 19 amino acids long. Germline V gives CDR1 LNHNV, CDR2 YYDKDF (reference sequence). DNA for the CDR3: TGTGCCACCAGCCGTCTTAGGGGACACAACTCCTTCTCTGGAAACACCATATATTTT. Protein sequence: CATSRLRGHNSFSGNTIYF. The full variable domain, in which reference TRBV15 and TRBJ1-3 provide the parts outside the CDR3, is DAMVIQNPRYQVTQFGKPVTLSCSQTLNHNVMYWYQQKSSQAPKLLFHYYDKDFNNEADTPDNFQSRRPNTSFCFLDIRSPGLGDTAMYLCATSRLRGHNSFSGNTIYFGEGSWLTVV.

The chain joins TRBV28 to TRBJ2-5, with a tentative D call TRBD1 (6 bases). Germline V CDR1 and CDR2: MDHEN, SYDVKM. The CDR3 sequence is 10 residues long. V lost 5 bases and J lost 13, with 11 bases in between. Written as DNA, the CDR3 is TGTGCCAGCAGTAGTGGGACATTGTACTTC. Amino acid sequence: CASSSGTLYF.

CDR3 in DNA: TGTGCCAGCAGCCATACTCATTATGGCTACACCTTC. Translated, it gives CASSHTHYGYTF. The chain employs TRBV11-2 and TRBJ1-2, with no clear D. CDR1 and CDR2 (germline): SGHAT, FQNNGV. Trimming left V 5 bases short and J 5 bases short, with 9 bases between. The CDR3 loop spans 12 amino acids.

The chain links TRBV14 to TRBJ1-3; D remains ambiguous. V lost 6 bases and J lost 2, with 11 bases in between. This CDR3 is 14 amino acids long. CDR1 SGHDN and CDR2 FVKESK come from the germline V gene. The CDR3 coding sequence is TGTGCCAGCAGAGACTGGGGAGCTGGAAACACCATATATTTT. Protein: CASRDWGAGNTIYF.

V is TRBV11-1 and J is TRBJ2-1; the D is unclear. Between the trimmed V and J ends, which lost 5 bases and 8 bases, there was a span of 16 bases. The CDR3 has 14 amino acids. Germline values: CDR1 SGHAT, CDR2 FQDESV (reference sequence). CDR3 region: CASSNVRDADEQFF. Here the CDR3 DNA reads TGTGCCAGCAGCAACGTTCGTGATGCCGATGAGCAGTTCTTC.

The chain recombines TRBV4-1 with TRBJ1-2; D not certain. The CDR3 consists of 16 residues. The V gene's germline CDR1 is MGHRA and CDR2 YSYEKL. V was cut by 4 bases and J by 2 bases, with 17 bases left in between. This CDR3 reads CASSLLPSTSNYGYTF. DNA of the CDR3: TGCGCCAGCAGCCTACTCCCGTCAACAAGCAACTATGGCTACACCTTC.

This clone was picked up one time. The V gene is TRBV29-1, the J gene TRBJ2-5, with a possible D match to TRBD1 (6 bases). V was trimmed by 5 bases and J by 5 bases, leaving 12 bases between them. Per the germline V gene, CDR1 is SQVTM and CDR2 is ANQGSEA. There are 12 residues in the CDR3. The CDR3 region has the DNA TGCAGCGTTCTAGGGGGTAGTGAGACCCAGTACTTC. Its translation: CSVLGGSETQYF.

The genes are TRBV7-2 and TRBJ2-5, with D possibly being TRBD1 (8 bases). The CDR3 has 16 residues. V dropped 4 bases and J dropped 1 base, with 16 bases sitting between them. CDR1 is SGHTA, CDR2 FQGNSA, per germline. The CDR3 reads CASSSQRDRFQETQYF. The CDR3 nucleotides are TGTGCCAGCAGCTCTCAGCGGGACAGGTTCCAAGAGACCCAGTACTTC. The whole variable domain, remainder taken from reference TRBV7-2 and TRBJ2-5, is GAGVSQSPSNKVTEKGKDVELRCDPISGHTALYWYRQSLGQGLEFLIYFQGNSAPDKSGLPSDRFSAERTGGSVSTLTIQRTQQEDSAVYLCASSSQRDRFQETQYFGPGTRLLVL.

The chain recombines TRBV15 with TRBJ1-4; D remains ambiguous. This CDR3 has 17 residues. Trimming left V 1 base short and J 1 base short, with 13 bases between. Germline V gene sequence: CDR1 LNHNV, CDR2 YYDKDF (reference sequence). CDR3 residues: CATSRAGALGTNEKLFF. DNA of the CDR3: TGTGCCACCAGCAGAGCAGGTGCCCTAGGAACTAATGAAAAACTGTTTTTT.

Only a few counts were recorded for this clone. The CDR3 is CASSPTLGYGYTF. CDR3 sequence (DNA): TGCGCCAGCAGCCCGACCTTGGGCTATGGCTACACCTTC. The chain joins TRBV5-1 to TRBJ1-2; D is uncertain. The CDR3 has 13 residues. Germline values: CDR1 SGHRS, CDR2 YFSETQ. Trimming removed 4 bases from V and 4 bases from J, with 11 bases in between.